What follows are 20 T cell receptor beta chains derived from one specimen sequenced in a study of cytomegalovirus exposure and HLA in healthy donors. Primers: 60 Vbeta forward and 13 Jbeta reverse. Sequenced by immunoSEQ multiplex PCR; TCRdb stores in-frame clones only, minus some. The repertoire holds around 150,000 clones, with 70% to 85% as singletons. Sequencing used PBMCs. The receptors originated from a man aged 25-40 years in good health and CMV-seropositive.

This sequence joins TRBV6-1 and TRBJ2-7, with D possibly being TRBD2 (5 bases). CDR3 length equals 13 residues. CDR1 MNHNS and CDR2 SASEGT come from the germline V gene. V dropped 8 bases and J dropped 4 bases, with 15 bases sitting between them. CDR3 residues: CASPPRGGYEQYF. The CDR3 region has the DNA TGTGCCAGCCCTCCCCGGGGTGGGTACGAGCAGTACTTC.

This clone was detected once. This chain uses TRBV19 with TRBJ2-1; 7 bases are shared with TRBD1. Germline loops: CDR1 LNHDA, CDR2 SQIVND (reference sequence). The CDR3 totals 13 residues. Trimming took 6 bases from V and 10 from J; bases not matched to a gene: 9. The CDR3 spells CASSDQGVEEQFF. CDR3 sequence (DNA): TGTGCCAGTAGCGACCAGGGGGTTGAAGAGCAGTTCTTC.

The CDR3 spells CATLTGAGVGYTF. In DNA, the CDR3 is TGTGCCACCCTGACAGGGGCGGGCGTTGGCTACACCTTC. V gene TRBV6-5 combines with J gene TRBJ1-2; 8 nucleotides match TRBD1. Germline V gene lookup returns CDR1 MNHEY and CDR2 SVGAGI. CDR3 length equals 13 residues. The ends lost 10 bases at V and 7 bases at J; junction bases unmatched: 11.

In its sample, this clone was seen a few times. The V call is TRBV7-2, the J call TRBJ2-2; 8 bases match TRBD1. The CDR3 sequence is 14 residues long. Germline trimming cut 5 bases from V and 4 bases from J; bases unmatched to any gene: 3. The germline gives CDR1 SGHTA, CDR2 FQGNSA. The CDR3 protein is CASSRQGITGELFF. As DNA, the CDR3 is TGTGCCAGCAGCCGACAGGGGATCACCGGGGAGCTGTTTTTT.

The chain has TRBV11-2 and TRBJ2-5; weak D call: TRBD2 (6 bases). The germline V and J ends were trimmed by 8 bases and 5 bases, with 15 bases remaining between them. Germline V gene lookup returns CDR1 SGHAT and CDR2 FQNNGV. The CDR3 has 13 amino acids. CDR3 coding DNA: TGTGCCAGCTCCCTCGGAGGGTTTGAGACCCAGTACTTC. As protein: CASSLGGFETQYF.

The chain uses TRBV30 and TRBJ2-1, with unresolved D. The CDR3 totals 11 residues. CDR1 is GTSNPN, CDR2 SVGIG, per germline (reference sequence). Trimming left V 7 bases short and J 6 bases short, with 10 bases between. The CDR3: CAFGVGNEQFF. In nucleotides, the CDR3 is TGTGCCTTTGGTGTCGGCAATGAGCAGTTCTTC.

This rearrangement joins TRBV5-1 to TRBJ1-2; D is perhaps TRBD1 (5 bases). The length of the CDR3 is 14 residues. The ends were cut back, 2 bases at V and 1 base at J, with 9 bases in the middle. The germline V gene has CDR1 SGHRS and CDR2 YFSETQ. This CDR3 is CASSFEQDNYGYTF. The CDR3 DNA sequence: TGCGCCAGCAGCTTCGAACAGGATAACTATGGCTACACCTTC.

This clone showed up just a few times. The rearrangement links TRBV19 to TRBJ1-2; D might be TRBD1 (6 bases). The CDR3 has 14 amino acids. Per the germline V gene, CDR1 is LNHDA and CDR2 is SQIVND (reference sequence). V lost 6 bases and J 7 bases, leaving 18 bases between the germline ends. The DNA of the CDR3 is TGTGCCAGTAGGGCCAGGGGCGGCCAGAGTGGCTACACCTTC. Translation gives CASRARGGQSGYTF.

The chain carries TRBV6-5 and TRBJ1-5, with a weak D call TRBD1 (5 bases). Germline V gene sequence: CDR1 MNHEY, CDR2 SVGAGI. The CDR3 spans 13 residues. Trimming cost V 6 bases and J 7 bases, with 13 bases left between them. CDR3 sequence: CASRGGVGQPQHF. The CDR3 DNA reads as TGTGCCAGCAGGGGGGGGGTCGGCCAGCCCCAGCATTTT.

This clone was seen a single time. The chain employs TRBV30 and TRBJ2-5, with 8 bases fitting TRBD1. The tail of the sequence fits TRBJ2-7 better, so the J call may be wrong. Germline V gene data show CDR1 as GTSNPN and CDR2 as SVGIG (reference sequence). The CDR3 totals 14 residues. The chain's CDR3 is CAWRAGTGLHEQYF. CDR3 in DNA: TGTGCCTGGAGGGCAGGGACAGGATTACACGAGCAGTACTTC.

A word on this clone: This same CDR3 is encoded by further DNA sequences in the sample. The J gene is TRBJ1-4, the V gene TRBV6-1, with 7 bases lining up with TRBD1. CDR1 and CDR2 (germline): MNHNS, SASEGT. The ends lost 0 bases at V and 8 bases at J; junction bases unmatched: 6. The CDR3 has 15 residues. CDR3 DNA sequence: TGTGCCAGCAGTGAAGCGAGAGGGGGCGTGGAAAAACTGTTTTTT. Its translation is CASSEARGGVEKLFF.

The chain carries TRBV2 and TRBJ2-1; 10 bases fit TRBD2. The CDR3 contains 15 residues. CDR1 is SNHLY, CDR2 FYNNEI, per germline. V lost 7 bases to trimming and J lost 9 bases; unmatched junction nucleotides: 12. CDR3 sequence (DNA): TGTGCCAGCACCCAAGCAGCGGGGGGGCGGAGTGAGCAGTTCTTC. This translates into CASTQAAGGRSEQFF.

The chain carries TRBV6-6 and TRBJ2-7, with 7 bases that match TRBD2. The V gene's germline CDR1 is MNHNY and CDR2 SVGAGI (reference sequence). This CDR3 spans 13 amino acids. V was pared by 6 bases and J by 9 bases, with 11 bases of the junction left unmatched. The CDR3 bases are TGTGCCAGCAGCCCGGGGGGAACCTCCGGGCAGTACTTC. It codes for CASSPGGTSGQYF.

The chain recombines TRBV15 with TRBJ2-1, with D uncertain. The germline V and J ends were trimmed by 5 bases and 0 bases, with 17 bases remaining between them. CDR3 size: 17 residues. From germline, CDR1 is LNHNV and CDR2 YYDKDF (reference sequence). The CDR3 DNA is TGTGCCACCAGCTCGCACCGTGCGTACAGCTCCTACAATGAGCAGTTCTTC. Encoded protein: CATSSHRAYSSYNEQFF.

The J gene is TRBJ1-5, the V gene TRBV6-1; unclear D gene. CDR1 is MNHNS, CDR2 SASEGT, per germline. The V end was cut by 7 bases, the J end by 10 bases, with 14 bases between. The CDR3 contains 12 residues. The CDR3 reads CASTIGERPQHF. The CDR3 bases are TGTGCCAGCACAATCGGGGAAAGACCCCAGCATTTT.

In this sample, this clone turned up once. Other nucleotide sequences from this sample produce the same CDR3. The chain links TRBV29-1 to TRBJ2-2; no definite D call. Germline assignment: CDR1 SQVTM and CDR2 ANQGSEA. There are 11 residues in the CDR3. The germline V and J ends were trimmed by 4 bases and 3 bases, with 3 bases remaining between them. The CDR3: CSVADTGELFF. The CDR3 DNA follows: TGCAGCGTTGCTGACACCGGGGAGCTGTTTTTT.

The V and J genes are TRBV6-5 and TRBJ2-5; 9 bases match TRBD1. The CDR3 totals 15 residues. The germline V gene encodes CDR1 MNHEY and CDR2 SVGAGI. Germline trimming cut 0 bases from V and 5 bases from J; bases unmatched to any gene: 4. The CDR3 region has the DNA TGTGCCAGCAGTTACTCAGGGACAGGGTGGGAGACCCAGTACTTC. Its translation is CASSYSGTGWETQYF.

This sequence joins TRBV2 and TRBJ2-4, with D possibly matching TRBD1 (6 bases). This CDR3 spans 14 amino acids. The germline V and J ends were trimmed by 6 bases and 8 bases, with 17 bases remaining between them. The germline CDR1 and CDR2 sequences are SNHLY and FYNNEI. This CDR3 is CASRARGHSDIQYF. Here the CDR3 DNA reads TGTGCCAGCAGAGCCAGGGGCCACTCGGACATTCAGTACTTC. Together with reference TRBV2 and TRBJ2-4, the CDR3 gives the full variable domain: EPEVTQTPSHQVTQMGQEVILRCVPISNHLYFYWYRQILGQKVEFLVSFYNNEISEKSEIFDDQFSVERPDGSNFTLKIRSTKLEDSAMYFCASRARGHSDIQYFGAGTRLSVL.

DNA for the CDR3: TGTGCCAGCTCACCAACGGAGCAGGGCCGCTACGAGCAGTACTTC. As protein: CASSPTEQGRYEQYF. V and J are TRBV18 and TRBJ2-7, with D maybe TRBD1 (5 bases). CDR3 length: 15 amino acids. Germline-derived CDR1 and CDR2 are KGHSH and LQKENI. Trimming took 2 bases from V and 3 from J, leaving 14 bases between them.

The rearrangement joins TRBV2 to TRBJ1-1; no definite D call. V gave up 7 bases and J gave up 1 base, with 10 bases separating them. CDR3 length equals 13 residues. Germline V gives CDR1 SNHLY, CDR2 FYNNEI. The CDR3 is CASMEQPNTEAFF. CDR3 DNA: TGTGCCAGCATGGAACAGCCGAACACTGAAGCTTTCTTT.